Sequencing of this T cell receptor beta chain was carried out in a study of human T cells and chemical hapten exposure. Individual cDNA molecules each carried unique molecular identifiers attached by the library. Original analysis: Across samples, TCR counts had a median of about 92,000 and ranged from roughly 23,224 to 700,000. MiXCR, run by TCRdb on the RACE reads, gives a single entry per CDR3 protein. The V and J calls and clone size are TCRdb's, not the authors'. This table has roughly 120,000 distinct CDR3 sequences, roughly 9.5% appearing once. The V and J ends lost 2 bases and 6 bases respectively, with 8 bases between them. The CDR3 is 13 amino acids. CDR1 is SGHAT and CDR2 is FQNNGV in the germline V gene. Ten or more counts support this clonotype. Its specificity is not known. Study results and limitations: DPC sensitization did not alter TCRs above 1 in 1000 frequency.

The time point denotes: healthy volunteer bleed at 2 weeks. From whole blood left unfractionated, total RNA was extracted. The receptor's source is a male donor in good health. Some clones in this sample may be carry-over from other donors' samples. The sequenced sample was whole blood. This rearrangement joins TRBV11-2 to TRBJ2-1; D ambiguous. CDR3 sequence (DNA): TGTGCCAGCAGCTTAATTGGGTCCAATGAGCAGTTCTTC. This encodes CASSLIGSNEQFF.